This T cell receptor beta chain was found in a study of regulatory T cells in long-lasting Graves disease. Across the whole study: Graves' patients with a new diagnosis had received antithyroid drugs under 3 months.

Looked up from germline, CDR1 is MDHEN and CDR2 is SYDVKM. CDR3 size: 17 residues. The V gene lost 4 bases and the J gene lost 0 bases, with 16 bases spanning the gap. Noted time point: newly diagnosed GD, antithyroid drugs for less than 3 months. Generation of the TCR library employed RNA extracted from PBMCs. Both iRepertoire HTBI primers and Arm-PCR of CDR3 regions were used to build the TCR beta libraries. TCRdb ran MiXCR on the multiplex PCR reads and lists one entry per CDR3 protein. Seen here are about 560,000 distinct CDR3 sequences, about 16% observed once, and the top ten hold 12%. These data are also associated with another study on T cells in Graves' hyperthyroidism and ophthalmopathy. That paper adds: Newly diagnosed hyperthyroidism, duration under 2 months, in patients aged 18 to 65. Most thyroid clonotypes expanded above 0.001 appeared in blood too.

This rearrangement joins TRBV28 to TRBJ1-3, with D perhaps matching TRBD1 (5 bases). This TCR was recovered from a man younger than 30 with Graves disease. This sample comprised peripheral blood mononuclear cells (PBMCs), obtained at new diagnosis, from a patient treated with antithyroid drugs. The CDR3 bases are TGTGCCAGCAGTTCCCCGGGTGGGGGGAGCTCTGGAAACACCATATATTTT. Protein sequence: CASSSPGGGSSGNTIYF.